These T cell receptor beta chains were read from a single sample in a study of T cell responses to AZD1222 COVID-19 vaccine. Repertoires were generated with immunoSEQ multiplex PCR, while TCRdb's copy carries only in-frame clones and drops some. The sample consists of approximately 45,000 clones, around nine tenths of them appearing once. The source material was peripheral blood, sampled 28 days after the second AZD1222 dose. These receptors originate from an adult who received the AZD1222 COVID-19 vaccine. The CDR3 runs from the conserved cysteine through the conserved F or W. The D gene is left open where the match is weak. Clone size, where shown, is once, few, many, or a class for clones that have expanded.

CDR3aa,CDR3nt,abundance,v_gene,d_gene,j_gene
CASLERGNSPLHF,TGCGCCAGCCTCGAACGTGGGAATTCACCCCTCCACTTT,NA,TRBV10-2,NA,TRBJ1-6
CASSIDWIAGDSYEQYF,TGTGCCAGTAGTATAGATTGGATAGCGGGGGATTCCTACGAGCAGTACTTC,NA,TRBV19,TRBD2,TRBJ2-7
CARAYTEAFF,TGTGCCAGGGCATACACTGAAGCTTTCTTT,NA,TRBV21-1,NA,TRBJ1-1
CASGHRESLMNTEAFF,TGTGCCAGCGGACACAGGGAATCTTTGATGAACACTGAAGCTTTCTTT,NA,TRBV27,NA,TRBJ1-1
CASSYRQTILYEQYF,TGTGCCAGCAGTTACCGGCAGACGATTCTCTACGAGCAGTACTTC,NA,TRBV6-2/TRBV6-3,NA,TRBJ2-7
CASSPGAQETQYF,TGTGCCAGCAGCCCCGGCGCCCAAGAGACCCAGTACTTC,NA,TRBV7-3,NA,TRBJ2-5
CASSWAGEENTEAFF,TGTGCCAGCAGCTGGGCTGGGGAGGAGAACACTGAAGCTTTCTTT,NA,TRBV5-5,NA,TRBJ1-1
CASTPGQSYEQYF,TGTGCCAGTACCCCGGGACAGTCTTACGAGCAGTACTTC,NA,TRBV19,TRBD1,TRBJ2-7
CASSRQPRDRGFEQYF,TGTGCCAGCAGCCGACAACCTCGGGACAGGGGTTTCGAGCAGTACTTC,NA,TRBV3-1/TRBV3-2,TRBD1,TRBJ2-7
CASRSDRGWGYTF,TGTGCCAGCAGGAGCGACAGGGGGTGGGGCTACACCTTC,NA,TRBV6-5,TRBD1,TRBJ1-2
CASSPWGDRGYEQYF,TGTGCCAGCAGTCCCTGGGGGGACAGGGGTTACGAGCAGTACTTC,NA,TRBV6-6,TRBD1,TRBJ2-7
CASSSGLADNEQFF,TGTGCCAGCTCATCTGGACTAGCGGACAATGAGCAGTTCTTC,NA,TRBV18,TRBD2,TRBJ2-1
CASSRDNHNEQFF,TGTGCCAGCAGCCGCGACAACCACAATGAGCAGTTCTTC,once,TRBV7-3,NA,TRBJ2-1
CEGGSTNTEAFF,TGCGAGGGGGGGAGTACGAACACTGAAGCTTTCTTT,few,TRBV2,NA,TRBJ1-1
CASSFSYRDSYEQYF,TGTGCCAGCAGTTTTTCGTACAGGGACTCCTACGAGCAGTACTTC,NA,TRBV27,NA,TRBJ2-7
CATSRDREAGGYTF,TGTGCCACCAGCAGAGATCGGGAGGCTGGCGGCTACACCTTC,NA,TRBV15,NA,TRBJ1-2
CAWAPKSQLAAYEQYF,TGTGCCTGGGCCCCCAAATCCCAACTAGCGGCCTACGAGCAGTACTTC,NA,TRBV30,TRBD2,TRBJ2-7
CASSSEGSSYNSPLHF,TGTGCCAGCAGCTCTGAGGGTAGCTCCTATAATTCACCCCTCCACTTT,NA,TRBV5-4,NA,TRBJ1-6
CASSTLTGSSYEQYF,TGTGCCAGCAGTACCCTTACGGGTTCGTCCTACGAGCAGTACTTC,NA,TRBV6-5,NA,TRBJ2-7
CASSYSEGFYEQYF,TGTGCCAGCAGTTACTCGGAGGGGTTTTACGAGCAGTACTTC,once,TRBV6-5,NA,TRBJ2-7
CASSSTTDRGLGNEQFF,TGTGCCAGCAGCTCGACGACTGACAGGGGGCTTGGCAATGAGCAGTTCTTC,NA,TRBV7-9,TRBD1,TRBJ2-1
CASSYSRTTETQYF,TGTGCCAGCAGTTACTCAAGGACCACAGAGACCCAGTACTTC,NA,TRBV6-5,NA,TRBJ2-5
CASSGGLAGGSTDTQYF,TGTGCCAGCAGCGGCGGACTAGCCGGGGGTAGCACAGATACGCAGTATTTT,NA,TRBV9,TRBD2,TRBJ2-3
CASSLSTGLRTQYF,TGCGCCAGCAGCCTATCGACTGGGCTCAGGACCCAGTACTTC,few,TRBV4-1,NA,TRBJ2-5
CASSYGQGADTQYF,TGTGCCAGCAGTTACGGACAGGGCGCCGATACGCAGTATTTT,NA,TRBV6-2/TRBV6-3,TRBD1,TRBJ2-3
CASSQGWGFDTEAFF,TGTGCCAGCAGCCAAGGGTGGGGGTTTGACACTGAAGCTTTCTTT,NA,TRBV3-1/TRBV3-2,NA,TRBJ1-1
CASSLRGGSGRASSTGELFF,TGTGCCAGCAGCCTCCGGGGGGGGAGCGGGAGGGCCTCGAGCACCGGGGAGCTGTTTTTT,NA,TRBV21-1,NA,TRBJ2-2
CASSLDSSPNYGYTF,TGTGCCAGCAGCTTGGACAGTTCCCCTAACTATGGCTACACCTTC,few,TRBV6-2/TRBV6-3,NA,TRBJ1-2
CASSLTAGYEQYF,TGTGCCAGCAGCTTGACAGCGGGCTACGAGCAGTACTTC,NA,TRBV5-4,NA,TRBJ2-7
CASKGTGGAGYF,TGTGCCAGCAAGGGGACAGGGGGCGCCGGGTACTTC,few,TRBV6-5,TRBD1,TRBJ2-7
CASSPSGNNNEKLFF,TGTGCCAGCAGCCCATCAGGGAATAATAATGAAAAACTGTTTTTT,NA,TRBV5-4,NA,TRBJ1-4
CASSSRSAGVYEKLFF,TGTGCCAGCAGTTCGAGGTCGGCAGGGGTATACGAAAAACTGTTTTTT,NA,TRBV27,NA,TRBJ1-4
CASRGGREETQYF,TGTGCCAGCAGGGGCGGGAGGGAAGAGACCCAGTACTTC,NA,TRBV28,TRBD2,TRBJ2-5
CSASRLAVYNEQFF,TGCAGTGCTAGTAGGCTAGCGGTGTACAATGAGCAGTTCTTC,NA,TRBV20-1,TRBD2,TRBJ2-1
CASSELNYNQPQHF,TGTGCCAGCAGTGAGCTGAATTACAATCAGCCCCAGCATTTT,once,TRBV6-1,NA,TRBJ1-5
CASSADRFGGPNQPQHF,TGTGCCAGTAGTGCCGACCGTTTTGGGGGCCCGAATCAGCCCCAGCATTTT,NA,TRBV19,NA,TRBJ1-5
CASSINREVDEQYF,TGTGCCAGTAGTATTAACCGAGAGGTAGACGAGCAGTACTTC,NA,TRBV19,NA,TRBJ2-7
CASSGPGQGWETQYF,TGCGCCAGCAGCGGACCGGGACAGGGATGGGAGACCCAGTACTTC,NA,TRBV4-1,TRBD1,TRBJ2-5
CASSEPLRYTEAFF,TGTGCCAGCAGTGAACCACTACGCTACACTGAAGCTTTCTTT,NA,TRBV6-1,NA,TRBJ1-1
CASSLTSSGANVLTF,TGCGCCAGCAGCTTAACGAGCTCTGGGGCCAACGTCCTGACTTTC,NA,TRBV5-1,NA,TRBJ2-6
CASSLKHGSMGETQYF,TGCGCCAGCAGCCTAAAACATGGGTCAATGGGAGAGACCCAGTACTTC,NA,TRBV4-1,NA,TRBJ2-5